Given below is one TCR beta chain in context. Its antigen is not identified. At survey level, the immunoSEQ assay was run in its v3.0 version. Profiling relied on immunoSEQ multiplex PCR, and the TCRdb table lists in-frame clones only, not all of them. The sample has some 29,000 clones, about 94% seen once. The sample comes from a study of long-term antiretroviral therapy in people with HIV. Study conclusions and caveats: Versus controls, repertoires in people with HIV had narrower CDR3 length ranges.

Germline CDR1 SGHAT, CDR2 FQNNGV. J lost 4 bases, V lost 5 bases, and 9 bases had no gene match. The CDR3 contains 17 residues. The chain carries TRBV11-2 and TRBJ2-1; 12 bases fit TRBD2. This TCR was sampled from a man in his forties with HIV. The material was unsorted PBMCs, obtained 6.2 years after starting antiretroviral therapy. The CDR3 nucleotides read TGTGCCAGCAGCGAGAGTATCGGGACTAGCGGGTACAATGAGCAGTTCTTC. Translation: CASSESIGTSGYNEQFF.